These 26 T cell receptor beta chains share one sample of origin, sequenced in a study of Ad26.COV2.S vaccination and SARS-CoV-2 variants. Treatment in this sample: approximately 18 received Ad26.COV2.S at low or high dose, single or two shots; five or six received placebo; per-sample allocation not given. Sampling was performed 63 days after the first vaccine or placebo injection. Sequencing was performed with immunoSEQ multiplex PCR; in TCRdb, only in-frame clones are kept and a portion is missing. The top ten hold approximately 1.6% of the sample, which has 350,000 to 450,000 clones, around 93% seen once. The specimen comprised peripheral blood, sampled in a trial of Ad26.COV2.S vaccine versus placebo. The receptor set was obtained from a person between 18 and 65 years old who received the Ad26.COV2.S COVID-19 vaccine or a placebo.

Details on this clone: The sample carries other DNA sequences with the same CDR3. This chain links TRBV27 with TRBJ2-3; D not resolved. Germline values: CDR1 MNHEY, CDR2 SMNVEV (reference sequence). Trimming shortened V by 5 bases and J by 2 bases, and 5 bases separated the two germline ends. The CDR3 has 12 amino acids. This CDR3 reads CASSSTTDTQYF. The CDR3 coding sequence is TGTGCCAGCAGTAGCACCACAGATACGCAGTATTTT.

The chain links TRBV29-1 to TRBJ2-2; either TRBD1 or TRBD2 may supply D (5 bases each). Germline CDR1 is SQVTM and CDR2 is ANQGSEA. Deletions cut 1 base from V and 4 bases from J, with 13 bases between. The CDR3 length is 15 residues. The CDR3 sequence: CSVEVRDGFTGELFF. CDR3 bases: TGCAGCGTTGAAGTCCGGGACGGTTTCACCGGGGAGCTGTTTTTT.

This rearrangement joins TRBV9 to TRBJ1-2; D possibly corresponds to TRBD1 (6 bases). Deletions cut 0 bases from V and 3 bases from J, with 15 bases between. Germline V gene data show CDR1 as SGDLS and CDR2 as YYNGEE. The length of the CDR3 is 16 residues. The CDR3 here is CASSVEETGRDYGYTF. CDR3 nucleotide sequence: TGTGCCAGCAGCGTAGAGGAGACAGGAAGAGACTATGGCTACACCTTC.

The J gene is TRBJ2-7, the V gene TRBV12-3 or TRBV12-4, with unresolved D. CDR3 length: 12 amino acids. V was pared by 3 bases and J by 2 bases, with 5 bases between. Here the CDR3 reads CASSFTAYEQYF. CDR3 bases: TGTGCCAGCAGTTTTACAGCCTACGAGCAGTACTTC.

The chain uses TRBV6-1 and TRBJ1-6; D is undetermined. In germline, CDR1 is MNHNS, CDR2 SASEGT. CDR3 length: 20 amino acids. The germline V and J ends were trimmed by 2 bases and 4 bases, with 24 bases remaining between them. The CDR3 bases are TGTGCCAGCAGTGAATTCCAAAGGAACCGGGATCGGTTGTATAATTCACCCCTCCACTTT. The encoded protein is CASSEFQRNRDRLYNSPLHF.

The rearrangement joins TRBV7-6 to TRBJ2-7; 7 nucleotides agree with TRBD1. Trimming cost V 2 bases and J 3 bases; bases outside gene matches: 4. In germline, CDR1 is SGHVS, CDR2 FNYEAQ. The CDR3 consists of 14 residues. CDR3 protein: CASSLRDRDYEQYF. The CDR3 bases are TGTGCCAGCAGCTTACGAGACAGGGACTACGAGCAGTACTTC. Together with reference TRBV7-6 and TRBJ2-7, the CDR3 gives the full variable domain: GAGVSQSPRYKVTKRGQDVALRCDPISGHVSLYWYRQALGQGPEFLTYFNYEAQQDKSGLPNDRFSAERPEGSISTLTIQRTEQRDSAMYRCASSLRDRDYEQYFGPGTRLTVT.

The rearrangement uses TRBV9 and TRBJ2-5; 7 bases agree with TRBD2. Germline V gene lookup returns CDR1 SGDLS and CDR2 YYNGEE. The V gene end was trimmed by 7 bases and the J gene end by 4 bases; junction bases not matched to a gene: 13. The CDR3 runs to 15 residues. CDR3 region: CASSRGDSKRETQYF. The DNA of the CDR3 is TGTGCCAGCTCACGGGGGGACTCCAAACGAGAGACCCAGTACTTC.

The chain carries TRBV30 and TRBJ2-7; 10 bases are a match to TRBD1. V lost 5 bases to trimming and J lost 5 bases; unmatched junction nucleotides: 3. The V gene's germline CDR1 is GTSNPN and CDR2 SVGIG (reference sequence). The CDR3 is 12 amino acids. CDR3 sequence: CAWGQGVNEQYF. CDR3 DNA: TGTGCCTGGGGACAGGGGGTGAACGAGCAGTACTTC.

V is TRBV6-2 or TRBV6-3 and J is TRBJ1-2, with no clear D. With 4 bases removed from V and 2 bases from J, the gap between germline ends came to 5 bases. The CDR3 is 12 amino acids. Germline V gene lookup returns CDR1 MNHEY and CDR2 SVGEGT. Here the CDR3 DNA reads TGTGCCAGCAGTTTTAGGAACTATGGCTACACCTTC. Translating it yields CASSFRNYGYTF.

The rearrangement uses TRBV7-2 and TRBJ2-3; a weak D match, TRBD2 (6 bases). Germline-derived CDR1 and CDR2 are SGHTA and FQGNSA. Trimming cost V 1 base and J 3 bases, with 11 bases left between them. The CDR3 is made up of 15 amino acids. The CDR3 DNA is TGTGCCAGCAGCTTAGACCCGCTAGCGACAGATACGCAGTATTTT. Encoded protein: CASSLDPLATDTQYF.

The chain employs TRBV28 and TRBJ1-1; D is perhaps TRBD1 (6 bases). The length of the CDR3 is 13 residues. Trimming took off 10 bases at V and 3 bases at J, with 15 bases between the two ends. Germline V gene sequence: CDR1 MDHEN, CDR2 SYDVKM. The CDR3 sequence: CAIKGEGDTEAFF. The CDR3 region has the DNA TGTGCCATCAAGGGAGAGGGGGACACTGAAGCTTTCTTT.

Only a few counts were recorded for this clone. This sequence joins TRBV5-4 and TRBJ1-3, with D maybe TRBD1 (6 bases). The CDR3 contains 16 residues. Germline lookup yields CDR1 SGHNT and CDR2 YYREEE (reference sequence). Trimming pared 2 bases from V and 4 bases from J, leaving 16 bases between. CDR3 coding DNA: TGTGCCAGCAGCTTCACAGGGTTGGTGCGGGGAAACACCATATATTTT. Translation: CASSFTGLVRGNTIYF. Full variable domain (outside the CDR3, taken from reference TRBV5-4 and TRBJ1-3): ETGVTQSPTHLIKTRGQQVTLRCSSQSGHNTVSWYQQALGQGPQFIFQYYREEENGRGNFPPRFSGLQFPNYSSELNVNALELDDSALYLCASSFTGLVRGNTIYFGEGSWLTVV.

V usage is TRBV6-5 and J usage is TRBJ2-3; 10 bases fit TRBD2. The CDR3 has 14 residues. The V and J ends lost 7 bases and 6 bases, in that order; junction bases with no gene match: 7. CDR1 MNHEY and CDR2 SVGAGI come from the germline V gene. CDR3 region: CASKSGGAPDTQYF. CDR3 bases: TGTGCCAGCAAAAGCGGGGGGGCCCCCGATACGCAGTATTTT.

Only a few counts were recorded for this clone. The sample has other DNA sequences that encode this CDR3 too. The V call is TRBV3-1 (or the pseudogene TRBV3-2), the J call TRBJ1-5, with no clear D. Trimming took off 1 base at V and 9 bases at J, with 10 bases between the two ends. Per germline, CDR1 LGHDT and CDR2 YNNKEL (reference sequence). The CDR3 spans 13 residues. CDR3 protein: CASSQAPQGPQHF. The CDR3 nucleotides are TGTGCCAGCAGCCAAGCCCCCCAAGGGCCCCAGCATTTT.

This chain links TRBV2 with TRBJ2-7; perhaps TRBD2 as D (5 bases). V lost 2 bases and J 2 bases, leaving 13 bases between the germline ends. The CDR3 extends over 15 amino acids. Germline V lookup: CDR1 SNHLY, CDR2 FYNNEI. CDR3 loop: CASSESSSKTYEQYF. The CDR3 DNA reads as TGTGCCAGCAGTGAATCTAGCAGTAAAACCTACGAGCAGTACTTC.

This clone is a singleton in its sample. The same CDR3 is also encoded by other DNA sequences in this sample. CDR3 sequence reads: CASSEADTQYF. The CDR3 DNA sequence: TGTGCCAGCAGTGAGGCAGATACGCAGTATTTT. The chain combines TRBV2 with TRBJ2-3; no clear D gene. The V end was cut by 3 bases, the J end by 4 bases, with 2 bases between. The CDR3 spans 11 residues. The germline V gene encodes CDR1 SNHLY and CDR2 FYNNEI.

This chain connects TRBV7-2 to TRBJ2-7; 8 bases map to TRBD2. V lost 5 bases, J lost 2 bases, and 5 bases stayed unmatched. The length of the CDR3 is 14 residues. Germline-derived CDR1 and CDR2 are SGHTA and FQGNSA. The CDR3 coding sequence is TGTGCCAGCAGCCAAGCGGGGGCCACCTACGAGCAGTACTTC. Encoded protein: CASSQAGATYEQYF.

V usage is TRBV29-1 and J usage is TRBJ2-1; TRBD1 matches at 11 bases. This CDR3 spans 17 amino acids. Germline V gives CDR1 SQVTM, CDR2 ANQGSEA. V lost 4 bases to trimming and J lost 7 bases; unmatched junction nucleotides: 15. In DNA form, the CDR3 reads TGCAGCGTTGCAGCGGGGGAAGGACAGGGGGCGGCAAATGAGCAGTTCTTC. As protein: CSVAAGEGQGAANEQFF.

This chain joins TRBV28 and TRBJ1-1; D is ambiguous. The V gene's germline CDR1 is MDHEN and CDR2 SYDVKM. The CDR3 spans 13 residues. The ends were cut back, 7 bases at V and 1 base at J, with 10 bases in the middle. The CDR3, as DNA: TGTGCCAGCATGGCCGCTGGGAACACTGAAGCTTTCTTT. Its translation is CASMAAGNTEAFF.

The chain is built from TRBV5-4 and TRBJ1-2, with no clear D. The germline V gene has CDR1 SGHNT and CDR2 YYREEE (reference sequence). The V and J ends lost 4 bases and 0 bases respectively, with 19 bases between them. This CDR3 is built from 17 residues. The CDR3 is CASSQTRLRVANYGYTF. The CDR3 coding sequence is TGTGCCAGCAGCCAGACAAGGTTGAGGGTGGCTAACTATGGCTACACCTTC.

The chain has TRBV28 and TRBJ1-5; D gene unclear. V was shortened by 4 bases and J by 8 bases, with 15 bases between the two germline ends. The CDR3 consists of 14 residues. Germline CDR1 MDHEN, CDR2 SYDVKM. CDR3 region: CASSYSGLIKPQHF. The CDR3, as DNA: TGTGCCAGCAGTTATTCTGGTCTGATAAAGCCCCAGCATTTT. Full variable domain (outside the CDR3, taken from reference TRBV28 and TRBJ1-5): DVKVTQSSRYLVKRTGEKVFLECVQDMDHENMFWYRQDPGLGLRLIYFSYDVKMKEKGDIPEGYSVSREKKERFSLILESASTNQTSMYLCASSYSGLIKPQHFGDGTRLSIL.

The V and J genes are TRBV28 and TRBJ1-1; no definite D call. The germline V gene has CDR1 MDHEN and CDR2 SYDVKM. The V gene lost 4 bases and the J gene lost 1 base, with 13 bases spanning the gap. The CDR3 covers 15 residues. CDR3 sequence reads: CASSSTWTENTEAFF. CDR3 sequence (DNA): TGTGCCAGCAGTTCTACCTGGACGGAGAACACTGAAGCTTTCTTT.

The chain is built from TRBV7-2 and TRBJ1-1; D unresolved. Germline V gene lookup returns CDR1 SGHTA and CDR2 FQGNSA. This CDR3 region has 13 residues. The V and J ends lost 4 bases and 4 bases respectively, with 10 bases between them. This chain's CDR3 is CASSSQQLTEAFF. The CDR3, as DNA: TGTGCCAGCAGCTCTCAGCAGCTCACTGAAGCTTTCTTT.

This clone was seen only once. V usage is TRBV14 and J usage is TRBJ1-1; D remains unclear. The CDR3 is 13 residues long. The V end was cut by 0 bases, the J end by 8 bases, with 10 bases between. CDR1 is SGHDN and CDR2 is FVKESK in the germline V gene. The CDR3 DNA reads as TGTGCCAGCAGCCAAGATTGGGCCAGGGAAGCTTTCTTT. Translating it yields CASSQDWAREAFF. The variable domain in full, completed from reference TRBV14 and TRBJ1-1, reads EAGVTQFPSHSVIEKGQTVTLRCDPISGHDNLYWYRRVMGKEIKFLLHFVKESKQDESGMPNNRFLAERTGGTYSTLKVQPAELEDSGVYFCASSQDWAREAFFGQGTRLTVV.

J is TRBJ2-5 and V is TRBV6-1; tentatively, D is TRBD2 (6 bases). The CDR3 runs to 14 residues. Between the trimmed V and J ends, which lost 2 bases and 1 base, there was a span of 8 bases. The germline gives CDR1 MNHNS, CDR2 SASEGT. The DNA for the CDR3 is TGTGCCAGCAGTGAACGGAGGGGCCAAGAGACCCAGTACTTC. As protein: CASSERRGQETQYF.

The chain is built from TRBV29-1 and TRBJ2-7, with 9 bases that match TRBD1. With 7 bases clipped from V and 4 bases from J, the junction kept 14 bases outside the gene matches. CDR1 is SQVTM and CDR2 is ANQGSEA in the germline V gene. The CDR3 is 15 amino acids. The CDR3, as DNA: TGCAGCGCAGGACACCTAGGGACAGGGACGTACGAGCAGTACTTC. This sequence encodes CSAGHLGTGTYEQYF.